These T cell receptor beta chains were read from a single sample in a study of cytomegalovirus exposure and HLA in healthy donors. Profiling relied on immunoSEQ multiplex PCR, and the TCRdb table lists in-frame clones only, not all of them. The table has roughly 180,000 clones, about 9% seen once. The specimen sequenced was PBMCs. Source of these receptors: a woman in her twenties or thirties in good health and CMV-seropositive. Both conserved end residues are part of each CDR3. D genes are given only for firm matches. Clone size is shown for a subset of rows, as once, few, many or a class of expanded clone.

CDR3: CASSLGQGGLADVNYEQYF; DNA: TGCGCCAGCAGCTTGGGACAGGGCGGACTAGCGGATGTAAACTACGAGCAGTACTTC; J: TRBJ2-7; length: 19; V: TRBV5-1; D: TRBD2; size: few
CDR3: CASSSYRGIREQYF; DNA: TGTGCCAGCAGCTCCTACAGGGGCATCCGCGAGCAGTACTTC; J: TRBJ2-7; length: 14; V: TRBV5-4; D: TRBD1; size: few
CDR3: CASHSFPYEQYF; DNA: TGTGCCAGCCATTCATTTCCCTACGAGCAGTACTTC; J: TRBJ2-7; length: 12; V: TRBV5-6; D: NA; size: few
CDR3: CSVDSLAGVFTDTQYF; DNA: TGCAGCGTTGATAGCCTAGCGGGAGTATTCACAGATACGCAGTATTTT; J: TRBJ2-3; length: 16; V: TRBV29-1; D: TRBD2; size: NA
CDR3: CASSKGDREETQYF; DNA: TGTGCCAGCAGCAAGGGGGACAGGGAAGAGACCCAGTACTTC; J: TRBJ2-5; length: 14; V: TRBV21-1; D: NA; size: few
CDR3: CASSESGLAGGIYNEQFF; DNA: TGCGCCAGCAGTGAGTCTGGGCTAGCGGGAGGAATTTACAATGAGCAGTTCTTC; J: TRBJ2-1; length: 18; V: TRBV10-1; D: TRBD2; size: few
CDR3: CASSANRGLIRNTEAFF; DNA: TGTGCCAGCAGCGCTAACAGGGGGCTGATTAGGAACACTGAAGCTTTCTTT; J: TRBJ1-1; length: 17; V: TRBV5-4; D: TRBD1; size: NA
CDR3: CASSLGGGMGYEQYF; DNA: TGTGCCAGCAGTTTAGGCGGGGGCATGGGCTACGAGCAGTACTTC; J: TRBJ2-7; length: 15; V: TRBV28; D: NA; size: NA
CDR3: CASSHPDSRPSGNTIYF; DNA: TGCGCCAGCAGCCATCCGGACAGTCGCCCCTCTGGAAACACCATATATTTT; J: TRBJ1-3; length: 17; V: TRBV4-1; D: NA; size: few
CDR3: CASSPGDLTLGGYTF; DNA: TGTGCCAGCTCCCCAGGGGACCTTACTCTGGGGGGCTACACCTTC; J: TRBJ1-2; length: 15; V: TRBV4-2; D: NA; size: NA
CDR3: CASSRQGTEAFF; DNA: TGTGCCAGCAGTCGTCAGGGTACTGAAGCTTTCTTT; J: TRBJ1-1; length: 12; V: TRBV27; D: NA; size: once
CDR3: CASSAPWATEAFF; DNA: TGTGCCAGTAGTGCCCCGTGGGCCACTGAAGCTTTCTTT; J: TRBJ1-1; length: 13; V: TRBV19; D: NA; size: few
CDR3: CASSFWANGNTEAFF; DNA: TGTGCCAGCAGTTTCTGGGCAAATGGGAACACTGAAGCTTTCTTT; J: TRBJ1-1; length: 15; V: TRBV27; D: NA; size: NA
CDR3: CASSPYPGQGNTGELFF; DNA: TGTGCCAGCAGTCCCTATCCGGGACAGGGGAACACCGGGGAGCTGTTTTTT; J: TRBJ2-2; length: 17; V: TRBV27; D: TRBD1; size: few
CDR3: CASTSGRSYEQYF; DNA: TGTGCCAGCACTAGCGGGAGATCCTACGAGCAGTACTTC; J: TRBJ2-7; length: 13; V: TRBV2; D: TRBD2; size: NA
CDR3: CASSSTPRREDEQFF; DNA: TGTGCCAGCAGCTCGACCCCTAGGAGGGAGGATGAGCAGTTCTTC; J: TRBJ2-1; length: 15; V: TRBV7-8; D: NA; size: NA
CDR3: CASSLRDNYNEQFF; DNA: TGTGCCAGCAGCTTACGGGACAACTACAATGAGCAGTTCTTC; J: TRBJ2-1; length: 14; V: TRBV7-9; D: NA; size: few
CDR3: CASKPGANYEQYF; DNA: TGTGCCAGCAAGCCAGGGGCCAACTACGAGCAGTACTTC; J: TRBJ2-7; length: 13; V: TRBV2; D: NA; size: few